These 15 T cell receptor beta chains were sequenced from one sample in a study of cytomegalovirus exposure and HLA in healthy donors. 13 Jbeta primers and 60 Vbeta primers were used for the PCR. Clones were sequenced by immunoSEQ multiplex PCR, and TCRdb holds only the in-frame ones, with some missing. The sample yields approximately 54,000 clones, more than 65% seen once. Sequenced sample: PBMCs. The receptors shown here come from a woman in her late teens or twenties in good health and CMV-seronegative.

V is TRBV10-3 and J is TRBJ2-3, with 11 bases matching TRBD1. Germline trimming cut 0 bases from V and 3 bases from J; bases unmatched to any gene: 2. Per the germline V gene, CDR1 is ENHRY and CDR2 is SYGVKD. The length of the CDR3 is 16 residues. This CDR3 reads CAISESGQGATDTQYF. The CDR3, as DNA: TGTGCCATCAGTGAGTCCGGACAGGGGGCAACAGATACGCAGTATTTT.

This sequence joins TRBV9 and TRBJ2-4; 11 nucleotides agree with TRBD2. Germline trimming cut 4 bases from V and 5 bases from J; bases unmatched to any gene: 5. The length of the CDR3 is 15 residues. Germline V gene sequence: CDR1 SGDLS, CDR2 YYNGEE. This chain's CDR3 is CASSLQGLAENIQYF. CDR3 in DNA: TGTGCCAGCAGCCTCCAGGGACTAGCGGAAAACATTCAGTACTTC.

The V call is TRBV7-8, the J call TRBJ2-3; TRBD2 aligns across 9 bases. Germline V gene lookup returns CDR1 SGHVS and CDR2 FQNEAQ. V gave up 1 base and J gave up 5 bases; unmatched junction bases: 10. The CDR3 extends over 17 amino acids. In DNA, the CDR3 is TGTGCCAGCAGCTTAGATCAGGGAGCGGGAGGTGGAGATACGCAGTATTTT. Translated: CASSLDQGAGGGDTQYF.

CDR3 bases: TGTGCCAGCAGGACAGGGGATTTTTCGGACGGCTACACCTTC. As protein: CASRTGDFSDGYTF. This chain connects TRBV27 to TRBJ1-2; 8 nucleotides agree with TRBD1. Germline V gene sequence: CDR1 MNHEY, CDR2 SMNVEV (reference sequence). V shed 6 bases and J 8 bases; nucleotides not matched to a gene: 11. The CDR3 runs to 14 residues.

This clone was detected only a few times. The chain couples TRBV29-1 to TRBJ1-2; no definite D call. The germline V gene has CDR1 SQVTM and CDR2 ANQGSEA. The CDR3 loop spans 13 amino acids. Trimming left V 0 bases short and J 5 bases short, with 10 bases between. This CDR3 reads CSVEDGRRYGYTF. The CDR3 region has the DNA TGCAGCGTTGAAGATGGCAGGAGGTATGGCTACACCTTC.

V usage is TRBV2 and J usage is TRBJ1-2; TRBD1 aligns across 7 bases. There are 12 residues in the CDR3. V dropped 6 bases and J dropped 7; count of bases not matched to a gene: 5. The germline V gene has CDR1 SNHLY and CDR2 FYNNEI. The DNA for the CDR3 is TGTGCCAGCAGGAGGGGACAGAGTGGCTACACCTTC. Protein sequence: CASRRGQSGYTF.

A remark on this clone: The junction and the germline gene differ at one end; a read error may be behind it. The chain couples TRBV5-1 to TRBJ2-6; D possibly corresponds to TRBD2 (6 bases). Germline V gene sequence: CDR1 SGHRS, CDR2 YFSETQ. This CDR3 is built from 18 residues. CDR3 sequence reads: CASSLMEAGGTGANGLTF. In DNA, the CDR3 is TGCGCCAGCAGCTTGATGGAGGCTGGAGGGACTGGGGCCAACGGCCTGACTTTC.

The genes are TRBV18 and TRBJ1-1; tentative D call: TRBD1 (6 bases). Trimming removed 3 bases from V and 3 bases from J, with 14 bases in between. CDR1 KGHSH and CDR2 LQKENI come from the germline V gene. This CDR3 region has 15 residues. DNA of the CDR3: TGTGCCAGCTCACCTACAAGGGACATTTACACTGAAGCTTTCTTT. Translation: CASSPTRDIYTEAFF.

The V gene is TRBV6-5, the J gene TRBJ2-5; 8 bases align to TRBD1. The CDR3 extends over 14 amino acids. Germline CDR1 MNHEY, CDR2 SVGAGI. V was pared by 4 bases and J by 5 bases, with 6 bases of the junction left unmatched. CDR3 in DNA: TGTGCCAGCAGTTTCCCAGCAGGGGGCGAGACCCAGTACTTC. Translating it yields CASSFPAGGETQYF.

The chain recombines TRBV27 with TRBJ2-3; 9 bases map to TRBD1. The germline CDR1 and CDR2 sequences are MNHEY and SMNVEV (reference sequence). V gave up 10 bases and J gave up 3 bases; unmatched junction bases: 5. The CDR3 is 13 amino acids. CDR3 in amino acids: CAIRDRATDTQYF. As DNA, the CDR3 is TGTGCCATCCGGGACAGGGCGACAGATACGCAGTATTTT.

This chain uses TRBV7-2 with TRBJ1-1, with TRBD1 identical over 8 bases. Germline assignment: CDR1 SGHTA and CDR2 FQGNSA. The J segment lost 0 bases and the V segment lost 1 base, leaving 7 bases of the junction unmatched. The CDR3 is 17 residues long. CDR3: CASSLVDRGVMNTEAFF. In DNA, the CDR3 is TGTGCCAGCAGCTTAGTTGACAGGGGAGTCATGAACACTGAAGCTTTCTTT.

This rearrangement joins TRBV29-1 to TRBJ1-1, with no clear D. Trimming stripped 4 bases from V and 0 bases from J, with 9 bases between. Germline lookup yields CDR1 SQVTM and CDR2 ANQGSEA. This CDR3 comprises 13 residues. CDR3 protein: CSVGSVLNTEAFF. Written as DNA, the CDR3 is TGCAGCGTTGGTTCTGTCTTGAACACTGAAGCTTTCTTT.

J is TRBJ2-1 and V is TRBV7-2; 8 bases agree with TRBD2. V dropped 2 bases and J dropped 0; count of bases not matched to a gene: 9. Germline V lookup: CDR1 SGHTA, CDR2 FQGNSA. The CDR3 covers 18 residues. The CDR3: CASSLRSKGLDSYNEQFF. The CDR3 DNA is TGTGCCAGCAGCTTAAGGTCTAAGGGACTAGACTCCTACAATGAGCAGTTCTTC.

This clone was seen a single time. The same CDR3 is also encoded by other DNA sequences in this sample. The V gene is TRBV7-6, the J gene TRBJ2-7, with TRBD1 matching over 7 bases. V lost 1 base to trimming and J lost 4 bases; unmatched junction nucleotides: 7. This CDR3 is built from 15 residues. Germline V gene sequence: CDR1 SGHVS, CDR2 FNYEAQ. CDR3 protein: CASSLGGTAIYEQYF. The CDR3 nucleotides read TGTGCCAGCAGCTTAGGAGGGACAGCCATATACGAGCAGTACTTC.

The chain recombines TRBV5-4 with TRBJ2-3; a weak D match, TRBD2 (6 bases). Between the trimmed V and J ends, which lost 2 bases and 2 bases, there was a span of 12 bases. This CDR3 has 15 residues. The germline gives CDR1 SGHNT, CDR2 YYREEE (reference sequence). Written as DNA, the CDR3 is TGTGCCAGCAGCTTTGCGGGGAGGTTCACAGATACGCAGTATTTT. Translation gives CASSFAGRFTDTQYF.